One sample yielded the 20 T cell receptor beta chains listed below, sequenced in a study of blood T cell repertoires in COVID-19. TCRdb's table, derived via immunoSEQ multiplex PCR, lists solely in-frame clones and lacks some. Of roughly 88,000 clones listed, under 95% are singletons. Sequencing was performed on peripheral blood. Source of these receptors: a woman aged 45-60 years in a cohort sampled during active COVID-19.

The chain carries TRBV10-3 and TRBJ1-2; 7 positions match TRBD1. V lost 4 bases, J lost 8 bases, and 7 bases stayed unmatched. Per the germline V gene, CDR1 is ENHRY and CDR2 is SYGVKD. This CDR3 spans 13 amino acids. The CDR3 here is CAISGTGLYGYTF. CDR3 nucleotides: TGTGCCATCAGTGGGACAGGATTATACGGCTACACCTTC.

The CDR3 loop is CASSPGTRGNQPQHF. The DNA for the CDR3 is TGTGCCAGCAGTCCTGGGACTAGGGGCAATCAGCCCCAGCATTTT. The chain links TRBV28 to TRBJ1-5; a possible D gene is TRBD1 (5 bases). V lost 5 bases to trimming and J lost 2 bases, with 13 bases between them. Germline assignment: CDR1 MDHEN and CDR2 SYDVKM. The CDR3 runs 15 residues. Filled out from reference TRBV28 and TRBJ1-5, the complete variable domain reads DVKVTQSSRYLVKRTGEKVFLECVQDMDHENMFWYRQDPGLGLRLIYFSYDVKMKEKGDIPEGYSVSREKKERFSLILESASTNQTSMYLCASSPGTRGNQPQHFGDGTRLSIL.

J is TRBJ1-1 and V is TRBV12-5; D gene uncertain. The germline CDR1 and CDR2 sequences are LGHNT and FRNRAP. The V and J ends lost 1 base and 0 bases respectively, with 6 bases between them. The CDR3 contains 14 residues. CDR3 sequence reads: CASGLDGLNTEAFF. Written as DNA, the CDR3 is TGTGCTAGTGGTTTGGACGGTTTGAACACTGAAGCTTTCTTT.

The chain couples TRBV28 to TRBJ2-5, with 10 bases matching TRBD2. CDR1 MDHEN and CDR2 SYDVKM come from the germline V gene. V lost 7 bases and J lost 0; bases outside the gene matches: 11. The CDR3 covers 17 residues. CDR3 in amino acids: CASTAMISGRYQETQYF. CDR3 DNA: TGTGCCAGCACCGCCATGATTAGCGGGAGGTACCAAGAGACCCAGTACTTC.

The rearrangement links TRBV1 to TRBJ1-6. TRBV1 is assigned pseudogene status. The CDR3 has 13 residues. The CDR3: CTSSHPRYSPLHF. CDR3 bases: TGCACCAGCAGCCACCCTCGGTATTCACCCCTCCACTTT.

The chain joins TRBV28 to TRBJ1-2, with unresolved D. Germline V gene data show CDR1 as MDHEN and CDR2 as SYDVKM. V was pared by 10 bases and J by 10 bases, with 28 bases between. CDR3 length: 15 amino acids. As DNA, the CDR3 is TGTGCCAAAAATCTTTACGGTCCCGGCCCCCGGGACTACACCTTC. Translating it yields CAKNLYGPGPRDYTF.

The chain couples TRBV12-3 or TRBV12-4 to TRBJ1-1; perhaps TRBD1 as D (6 bases). Trimming pared 5 bases from V and 7 bases from J, leaving 14 bases between. The CDR3 loop spans 13 amino acids. The CDR3 region has the DNA TGTGCCAGCAGTCAAAGGGGGTCCGGTGAAGCTTTCTTT. Its protein is CASSQRGSGEAFF.

The J gene is TRBJ1-2, the V gene TRBV3-1 (or the pseudogene TRBV3-2); D not certain. The CDR3 length is 14 residues. V was shortened by 0 bases and J by 2 bases, with 7 bases between the two germline ends. The germline V gene has CDR1 LGHDT and CDR2 YNNKEL (reference sequence). CDR3 protein: CASSQDGLNYGYTF. DNA of the CDR3: TGTGCCAGCAGCCAAGATGGGCTAAACTATGGCTACACCTTC.

The chain has TRBV5-1 and TRBJ2-1; tentative D call: TRBD2 (5 bases). The V gene lost 7 bases and the J gene lost 3 bases, with 14 bases spanning the gap. Germline V gene lookup returns CDR1 SGHRS and CDR2 YFSETQ. CDR3 length equals 14 residues. CDR3 protein: CASALAEGYNEQFF. CDR3 coding DNA: TGCGCCAGCGCCCTAGCCGAGGGCTACAATGAGCAGTTCTTC. Full variable domain (outside the CDR3, taken from reference TRBV5-1 and TRBJ2-1): KAGVTQTPRYLIKTRGQQVTLSCSPISGHRSVSWYQQTPGQGLQFLFEYFSETQRNKGNFPGRFSGRQFSNSRSEMNVSTLELGDSALYLCASALAEGYNEQFFGPGTRLTVL.

There are a few counts of this clone. This chain links TRBV6-1 with TRBJ1-2; D call uncertain. Between the trimmed V and J ends, which lost 2 bases and 6 bases, there was a span of 13 bases. The CDR3 is 14 amino acids. Germline CDR1 reads MNHNS; CDR2 reads SASEGT. The CDR3, as DNA: TGTGCCAGCAGTGAACGCGGGGTTACTCATGGCTACACCTTC. This sequence encodes CASSERGVTHGYTF.

The V and J genes are TRBV2 and TRBJ1-6; the D gene is possibly TRBD1 (6 bases). The CDR3 spans 13 residues. V was clipped by 6 bases and J by 11 bases, with 14 bases between them. Germline CDR1 SNHLY, CDR2 FYNNEI. The CDR3, as DNA: TGTGCCAGCAGGCAGGGGACGGCGGCACCCCTCCACTTT. Its protein product is CASRQGTAAPLHF.

The genes are TRBV5-4 and TRBJ2-7, with TRBD1 matching over 7 bases. Looked up from germline, CDR1 is SGHNT and CDR2 is YYREEE (reference sequence). Losses at the gene ends were 3 bases for V and 3 bases for J; bases not matched to a gene: 6. The CDR3 runs to 14 residues. The CDR3 reads CASSSGTVFYEQYF. In DNA form, the CDR3 reads TGTGCCAGCAGCTCCGGGACAGTCTTCTACGAGCAGTACTTC.

The chain recombines TRBV12-3 or TRBV12-4 with TRBJ2-3; tentative D call: TRBD1 (5 bases). With 10 bases removed from V and 4 bases from J, the gap between germline ends came to 12 bases. The CDR3 is made up of 12 amino acids. The CDR3 bases are TGTGCCAAGGCATTAGGGGCAGATACGCAGTATTTT. Its translation: CAKALGADTQYF.

In DNA, the CDR3 is TGTGCCAGCAGTTACGGGACAGGGTATCGGCAGCCCCAGCATTTT. It is translated as CASSYGTGYRQPQHF. The chain joins TRBV6-2 or TRBV6-3 to TRBJ1-5; 9 nucleotides align to TRBD1. Germline loops: CDR1 MNHEY, CDR2 SVGEGT. The CDR3 is made up of 15 amino acids. V shed 2 bases, J shed 7 bases, and the junction held 6 bases outside the gene matches.

This rearrangement joins TRBV7-3 to TRBJ2-3; 7 bases align to TRBD2. Germline CDR1 reads SGHTA; CDR2 reads FQGTGA. J was trimmed by 2 bases and V by 0 bases; bases with no gene match: 5. The CDR3 has 16 residues. DNA for the CDR3: TGTGCCAGCAGCTTAACGTCGCTAGCGGACACAGATACGCAGTATTTT. Protein product: CASSLTSLADTDTQYF.

This sequence joins TRBV10-2 and TRBJ2-2, with 11 bases aligning to TRBD2. The length of the CDR3 is 16 residues. With V trimmed by 3 bases and J by 7 bases, 7 bases remained unmatched. The germline V gene has CDR1 WSHSY and CDR2 SAAADI. CDR3 bases: TGCGCCAGCAGTGAAGCTAGCGGGAGGACGAGCGGGGAGCTGTTTTTT. It specifies CASSEASGRTSGELFF.

The genes are TRBV12-3 or TRBV12-4 and TRBJ1-2, with 7 bases identical to TRBD1. J gave up 2 bases and V 6 bases, and 3 bases lay outside the gene matches. The CDR3 has 13 amino acids. CDR3 coding DNA: TGTGCCAGCAGCCAACAGGGGAACTATGGCTACACCTTC. It specifies CASSQQGNYGYTF.

The CDR3 here is CATSDPPGGEQFF. CDR3 sequence (DNA): TGTGCCACCAGTGATCCTCCTGGCGGTGAGCAGTTCTTC. V and J are TRBV24-1 and TRBJ2-1, with D hard to call. The germline gives CDR1 KGHDR, CDR2 SFDVKD. V was shortened by 3 bases and J by 9 bases, with 11 bases between the two germline ends. This CDR3 comprises 13 residues.

This clone was detected only a few times. The chain employs TRBV5-1 and TRBJ2-1; 10 bases align to TRBD2. There are 16 residues in the CDR3. J was trimmed by 3 bases and V by 0 bases; bases with no gene match: 3. Germline CDR1 reads SGHRS; CDR2 reads YFSETQ. The CDR3 loop is CASSLEWTSGYNEQFF. The DNA for the CDR3 is TGCGCCAGCAGCTTGGAGTGGACTAGCGGCTACAATGAGCAGTTCTTC.

The V and J genes are TRBV3-1 (or the pseudogene TRBV3-2) and TRBJ2-5; TRBD2 matches at 10 bases. From germline, CDR1 is LGHDT and CDR2 YNNKEL (reference sequence). J gave up 5 bases and V 4 bases, and 4 bases lay outside the gene matches. There are 14 residues in the CDR3. The CDR3 region is CASSLTSGAETQYF. CDR3 DNA sequence: TGTGCCAGCAGCCTCACTAGCGGGGCGGAGACCCAGTACTTC.